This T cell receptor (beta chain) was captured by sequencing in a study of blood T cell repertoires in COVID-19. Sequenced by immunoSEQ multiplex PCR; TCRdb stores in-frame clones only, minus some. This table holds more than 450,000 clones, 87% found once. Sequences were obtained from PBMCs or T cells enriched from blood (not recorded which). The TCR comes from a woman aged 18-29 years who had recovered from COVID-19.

The CDR3 DNA sequence: TGTGCCAGCAGTTTAGTTAACAGCGGCCAGCAGTTCTTC. Its protein product is CASSLVNSGQQFF. The V call is TRBV12-3 or TRBV12-4, the J call TRBJ2-1, with D possibly being TRBD2 (5 bases). The V end was cut by 1 base, the J end by 11 bases, with 12 bases between. CDR3 length equals 13 residues.